This record concerns one T cell receptor (beta chain) sequence. In the source study's methods: It was from reference gene primer amplification that nucleated cell counts were estimated. The method was immunoSEQ multiplex PCR; TCRdb's version includes in-frame clones alone and lacks a portion of them. The V and J calls and the clone size are those of that table, but D and trimming were determined from the DNA. The data show roughly 64,000 clones, with 65% to 80% seen just once and 4% to 5.5% held by the top ten. CDR1 and CDR2 from the germline V gene are SGHVS and FNYEAQ. Trimming took 1 base from V and 0 from J, leaving 14 bases between them. This CDR3 comprises 17 residues. This sample was taken from a study of blood T cell repertoires in COVID-19. The wider study: COVID-19 samples, acute and convalescent, were from the United States, Italy and Spain. Sample material is recorded as cDNA or gDNA derived from T cells, B-cell-depleted T cells, or PBMCs.

Sequencing was done on a sample of peripheral blood. The chain is built from TRBV7-6 and TRBJ2-3; a weak D match, TRBD1 (6 bases). This TCR came from a human donor in a cohort sampled during active COVID-19. The DNA of the CDR3 is TGTGCCAGCAGCTTAGGCGTGGGCACAGGGAGCACAGATACGCAGTATTTT. Translated: CASSLGVGTGSTDTQYF. Full variable domain (remainder filled in from reference TRBV7-6 and TRBJ2-3): GAGVSQSPRYKVTKRGQDVALRCDPISGHVSLYWYRQALGQGPEFLTYFNYEAQQDKSGLPNDRFSAERPEGSISTLTIQRTEQRDSAMYRCASSLGVGTGSTDTQYFGPGTRLTVL.